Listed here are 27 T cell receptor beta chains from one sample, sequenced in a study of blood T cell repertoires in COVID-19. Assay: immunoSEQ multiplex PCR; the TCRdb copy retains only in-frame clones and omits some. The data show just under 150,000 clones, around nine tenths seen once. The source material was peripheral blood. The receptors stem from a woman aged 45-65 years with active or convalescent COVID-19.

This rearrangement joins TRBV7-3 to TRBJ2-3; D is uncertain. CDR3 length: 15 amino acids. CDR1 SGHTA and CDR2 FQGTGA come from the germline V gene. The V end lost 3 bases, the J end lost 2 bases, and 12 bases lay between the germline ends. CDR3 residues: CASSFNAEPTDTQYF. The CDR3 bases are TGTGCCAGCAGCTTTAACGCGGAGCCCACAGATACGCAGTATTTT. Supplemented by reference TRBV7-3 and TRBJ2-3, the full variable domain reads GAGVSQTPSNKVTEKGKYVELRCDPISGHTALYWYRQSLGQGPEFLIYFQGTGAADDSGLPNDRFFAVRPEGSVSTLKIQRTERGDSAVYLCASSFNAEPTDTQYFGPGTRLTVL.

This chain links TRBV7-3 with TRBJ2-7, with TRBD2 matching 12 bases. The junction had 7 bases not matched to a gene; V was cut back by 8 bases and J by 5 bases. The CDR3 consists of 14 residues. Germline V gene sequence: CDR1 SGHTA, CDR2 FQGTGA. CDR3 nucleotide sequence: TGTGCCAGCTCTAATAGACTAGCGGGAGACGAGCAGTACTTC. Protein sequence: CASSNRLAGDEQYF.

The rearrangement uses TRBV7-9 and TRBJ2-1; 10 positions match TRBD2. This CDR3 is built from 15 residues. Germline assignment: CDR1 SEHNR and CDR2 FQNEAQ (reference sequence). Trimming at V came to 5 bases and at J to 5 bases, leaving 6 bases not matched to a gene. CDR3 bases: TGTGCCAGCAGCCCTGGGACTAGCGAACACAATGAGCAGTTCTTC. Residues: CASSPGTSEHNEQFF.

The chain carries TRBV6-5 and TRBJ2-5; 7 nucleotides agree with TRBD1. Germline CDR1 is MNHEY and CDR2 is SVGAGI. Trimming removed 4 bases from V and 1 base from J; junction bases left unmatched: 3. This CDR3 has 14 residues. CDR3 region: CASSSQGVQETQYF. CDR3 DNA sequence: TGTGCCAGCAGTTCCCAGGGGGTCCAAGAGACCCAGTACTTC.

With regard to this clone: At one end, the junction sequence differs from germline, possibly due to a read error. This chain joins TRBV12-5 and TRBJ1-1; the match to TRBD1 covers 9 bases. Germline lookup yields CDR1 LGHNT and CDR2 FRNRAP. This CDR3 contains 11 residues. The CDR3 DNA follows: TGTGCTAGTGGACGGACAGGGGAAGGTTTCTTT. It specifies CASGRTGEGFF.

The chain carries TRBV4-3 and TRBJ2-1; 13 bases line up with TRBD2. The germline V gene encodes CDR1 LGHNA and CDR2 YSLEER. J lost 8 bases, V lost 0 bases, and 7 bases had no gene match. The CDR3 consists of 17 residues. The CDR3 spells CASSQEGTSGGAYEQFF. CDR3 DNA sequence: TGCGCCAGCAGCCAAGAGGGCACTAGCGGGGGGGCCTATGAGCAGTTCTTC.

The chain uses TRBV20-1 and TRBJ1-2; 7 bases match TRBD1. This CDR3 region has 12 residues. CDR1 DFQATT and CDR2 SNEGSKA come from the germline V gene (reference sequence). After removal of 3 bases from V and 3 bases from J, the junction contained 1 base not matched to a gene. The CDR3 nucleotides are TGCAGTGCTAGTGACAGGGACTATGGCTACACCTTC. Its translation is CSASDRDYGYTF.

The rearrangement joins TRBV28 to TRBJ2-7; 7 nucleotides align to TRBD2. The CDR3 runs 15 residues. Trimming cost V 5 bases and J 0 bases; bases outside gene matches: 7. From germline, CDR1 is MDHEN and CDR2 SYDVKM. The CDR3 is CASSPTGGNSYEQYF. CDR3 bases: TGTGCCAGCAGTCCGACGGGGGGTAACTCCTACGAGCAGTACTTC. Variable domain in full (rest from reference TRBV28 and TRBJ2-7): DVKVTQSSRYLVKRTGEKVFLECVQDMDHENMFWYRQDPGLGLRLIYFSYDVKMKEKGDIPEGYSVSREKKERFSLILESASTNQTSMYLCASSPTGGNSYEQYFGPGTRLTVT.

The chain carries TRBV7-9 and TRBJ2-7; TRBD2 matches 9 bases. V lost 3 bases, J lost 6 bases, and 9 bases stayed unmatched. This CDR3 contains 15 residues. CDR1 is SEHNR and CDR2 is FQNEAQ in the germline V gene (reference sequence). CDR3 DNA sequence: TGTGCCAGCAGCTTGGGGGTAGCGGGAGTTCTCGAGCAGTACTTC. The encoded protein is CASSLGVAGVLEQYF. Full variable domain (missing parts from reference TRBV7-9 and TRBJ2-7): DTGVSQNPRHKITKRGQNVTFRCDPISEHNRLYWYRQTLGQGPEFLTYFQNEAQLEKSRLLSDRFSAERPKGSFSTLEIQRTEQGDSAMYLCASSLGVAGVLEQYFGPGTRLTVT.

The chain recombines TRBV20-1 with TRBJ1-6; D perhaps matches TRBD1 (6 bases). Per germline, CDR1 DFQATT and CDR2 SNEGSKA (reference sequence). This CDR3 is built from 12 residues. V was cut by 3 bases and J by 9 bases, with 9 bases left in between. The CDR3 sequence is CSASTGSSPLHF. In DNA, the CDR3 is TGCAGTGCTAGTACAGGGAGTTCACCCCTCCACTTT.

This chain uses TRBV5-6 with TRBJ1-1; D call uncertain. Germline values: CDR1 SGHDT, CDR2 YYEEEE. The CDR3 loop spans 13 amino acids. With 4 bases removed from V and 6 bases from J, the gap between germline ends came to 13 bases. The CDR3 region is CASSLGRIAEAFF. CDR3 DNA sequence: TGTGCCAGCAGCCTTGGGAGGATAGCTGAAGCTTTCTTT.

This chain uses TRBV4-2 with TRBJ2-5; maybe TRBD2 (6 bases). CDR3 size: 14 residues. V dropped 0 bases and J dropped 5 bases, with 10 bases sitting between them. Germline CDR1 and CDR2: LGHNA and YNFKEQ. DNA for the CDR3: TGTGCCAGCAGCCAAGAAGGAGGGCCGGAGACCCAGTACTTC. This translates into CASSQEGGPETQYF.

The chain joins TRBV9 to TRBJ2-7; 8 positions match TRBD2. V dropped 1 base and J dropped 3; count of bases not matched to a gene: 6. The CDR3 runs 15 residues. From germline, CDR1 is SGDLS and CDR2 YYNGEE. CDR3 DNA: TGTGCCAGCAGCGTAAGCGGGGGCTCTAGCTACGAGCAGTACTTC. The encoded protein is CASSVSGGSSYEQYF.

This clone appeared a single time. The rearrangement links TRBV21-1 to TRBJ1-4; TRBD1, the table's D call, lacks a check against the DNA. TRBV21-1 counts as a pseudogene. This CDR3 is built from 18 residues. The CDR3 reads CASSKVGCCRDRDEKLFF. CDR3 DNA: TGTGCCAGCAGCAAAGTGGGGTGCTGCAGGGATCGGGATGAAAAACTGTTTTTT.

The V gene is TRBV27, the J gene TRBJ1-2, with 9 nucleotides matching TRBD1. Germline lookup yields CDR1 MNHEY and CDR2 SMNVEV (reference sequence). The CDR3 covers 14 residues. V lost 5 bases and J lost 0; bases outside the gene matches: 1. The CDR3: CASSDRGANYGYTF. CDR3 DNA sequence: TGTGCCAGCAGTGACAGGGGGGCTAACTATGGCTACACCTTC.

This CDR3 reads CAWRGQTNTEAFF. Written as DNA, the CDR3 is TGTGCCTGGAGAGGACAGACGAACACTGAAGCTTTCTTT. The genes are TRBV30 and TRBJ1-1; D perhaps matches TRBD1 (6 bases). Germline CDR1 GTSNPN, CDR2 SVGIG (reference sequence). V was trimmed by 3 bases and J by 1 base, leaving 9 bases between them. CDR3 size: 13 residues.

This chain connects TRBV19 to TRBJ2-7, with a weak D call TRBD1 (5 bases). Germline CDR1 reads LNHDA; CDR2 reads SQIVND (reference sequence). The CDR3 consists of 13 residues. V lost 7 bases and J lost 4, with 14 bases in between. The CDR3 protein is CASKGQGRYEQYF. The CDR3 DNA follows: TGTGCCAGTAAGGGCCAGGGAAGATACGAGCAGTACTTC.

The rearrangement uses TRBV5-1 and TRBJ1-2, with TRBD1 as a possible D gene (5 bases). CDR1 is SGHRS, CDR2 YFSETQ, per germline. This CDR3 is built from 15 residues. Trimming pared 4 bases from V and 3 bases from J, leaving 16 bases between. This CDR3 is CASSPQGVVDYGYTF. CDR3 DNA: TGCGCCAGCAGCCCGCAGGGCGTAGTTGACTATGGCTACACCTTC.

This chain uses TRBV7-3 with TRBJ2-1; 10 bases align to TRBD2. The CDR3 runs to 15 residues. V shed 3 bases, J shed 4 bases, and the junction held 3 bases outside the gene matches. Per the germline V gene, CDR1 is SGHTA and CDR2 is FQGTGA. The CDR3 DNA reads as TGTGCCAGCAGCTTTAGCGGGGGGTCATACAATGAGCAGTTCTTC. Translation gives CASSFSGGSYNEQFF.

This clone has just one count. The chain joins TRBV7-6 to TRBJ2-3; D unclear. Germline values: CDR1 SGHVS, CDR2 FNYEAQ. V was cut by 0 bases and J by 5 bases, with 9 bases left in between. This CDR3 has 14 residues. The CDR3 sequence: CASSLAGGGDTQYF. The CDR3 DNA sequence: TGTGCCAGCAGCTTAGCCGGTGGTGGAGATACGCAGTATTTT.

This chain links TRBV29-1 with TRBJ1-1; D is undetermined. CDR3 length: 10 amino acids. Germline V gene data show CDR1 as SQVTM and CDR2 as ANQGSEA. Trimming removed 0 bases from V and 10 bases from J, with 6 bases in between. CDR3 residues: CSVEDPGAFF. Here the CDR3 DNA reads TGCAGCGTTGAAGACCCCGGAGCTTTCTTT. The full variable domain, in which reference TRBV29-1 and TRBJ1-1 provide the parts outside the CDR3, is SAVISQKPSRDICQRGTSLTIQCQVDSQVTMMFWYRQQPGQSLTLIATANQGSEATYESGFVIDKFPISRPNLTFSTLTVSNMSPEDSSIYLCSVEDPGAFFGQGTRLTVV.

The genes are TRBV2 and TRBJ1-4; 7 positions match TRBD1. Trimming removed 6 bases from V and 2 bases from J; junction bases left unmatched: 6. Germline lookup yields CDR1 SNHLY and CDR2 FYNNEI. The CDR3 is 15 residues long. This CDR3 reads CASSYGQATNEKLFF. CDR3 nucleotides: TGTGCCAGCAGCTATGGACAGGCTACTAATGAAAAACTGTTTTTT.

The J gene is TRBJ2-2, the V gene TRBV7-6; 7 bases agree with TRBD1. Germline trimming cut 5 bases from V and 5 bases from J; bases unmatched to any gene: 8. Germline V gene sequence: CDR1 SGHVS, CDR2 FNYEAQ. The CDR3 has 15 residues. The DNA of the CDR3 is TGTGCCAGCAGCCCAGGGGGACAGATAACCGGGGAGCTGTTTTTT. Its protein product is CASSPGGQITGELFF.

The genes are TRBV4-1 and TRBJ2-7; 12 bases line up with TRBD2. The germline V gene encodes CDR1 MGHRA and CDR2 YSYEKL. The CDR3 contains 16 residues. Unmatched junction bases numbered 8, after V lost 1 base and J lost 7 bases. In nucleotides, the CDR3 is TGCGCCAGCAGCCAAGGCGGGACTAGCGGGTGGGATGAGCAGTACTTC. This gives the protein CASSQGGTSGWDEQYF.

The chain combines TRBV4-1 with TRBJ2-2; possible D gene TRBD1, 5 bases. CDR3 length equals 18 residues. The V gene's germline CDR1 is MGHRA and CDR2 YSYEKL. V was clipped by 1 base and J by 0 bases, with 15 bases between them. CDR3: CASSQGVVGVANTGELFF. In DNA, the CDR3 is TGCGCCAGCAGCCAAGGGGTCGTAGGGGTCGCGAACACCGGGGAGCTGTTTTTT.

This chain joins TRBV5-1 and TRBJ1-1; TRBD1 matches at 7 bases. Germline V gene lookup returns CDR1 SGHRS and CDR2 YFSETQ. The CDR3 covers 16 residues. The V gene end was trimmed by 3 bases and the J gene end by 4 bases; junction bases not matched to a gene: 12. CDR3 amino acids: CASSSRDSYSSTEAFF. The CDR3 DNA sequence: TGCGCCAGCAGCTCCCGGGACAGCTATAGTTCCACTGAAGCTTTCTTT.

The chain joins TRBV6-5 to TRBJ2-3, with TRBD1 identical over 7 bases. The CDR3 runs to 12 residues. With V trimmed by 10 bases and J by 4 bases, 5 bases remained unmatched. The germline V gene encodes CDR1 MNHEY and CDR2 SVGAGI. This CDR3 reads CATRQGADTQYF. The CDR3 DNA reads TGTGCCACCCGACAGGGTGCAGATACGCAGTATTTT.